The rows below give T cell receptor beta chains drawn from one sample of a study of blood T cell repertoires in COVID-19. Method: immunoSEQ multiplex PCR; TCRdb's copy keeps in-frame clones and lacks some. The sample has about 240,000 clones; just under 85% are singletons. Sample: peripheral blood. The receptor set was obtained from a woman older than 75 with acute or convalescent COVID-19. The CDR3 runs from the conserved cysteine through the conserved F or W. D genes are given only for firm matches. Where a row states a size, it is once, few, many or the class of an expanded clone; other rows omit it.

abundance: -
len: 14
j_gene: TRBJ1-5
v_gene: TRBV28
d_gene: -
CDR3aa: CASRGGYSNQPQHF
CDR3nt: TGTGCCAGCAGGGGGGGGTATAGCAATCAGCCCCAGCATTTT

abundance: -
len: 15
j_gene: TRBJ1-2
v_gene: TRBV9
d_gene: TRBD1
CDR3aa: CASSPKGGAGYGYTF
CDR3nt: TGTGCCAGCAGTCCTAAAGGGGGCGCAGGCTATGGCTACACCTTC

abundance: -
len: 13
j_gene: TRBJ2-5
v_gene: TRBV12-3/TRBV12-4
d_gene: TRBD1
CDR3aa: CASSRRGQETQYF
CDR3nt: TGTGCCAGCAGTCGCAGGGGGCAGGAGACCCAGTACTTC

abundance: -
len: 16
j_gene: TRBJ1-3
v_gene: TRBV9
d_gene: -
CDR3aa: CASSVRDWSSGNTIYF
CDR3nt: TGTGCCAGCAGCGTAAGGGACTGGAGCTCTGGAAACACCATATATTTT

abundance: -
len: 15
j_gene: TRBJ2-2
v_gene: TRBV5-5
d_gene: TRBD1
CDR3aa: CASSLPGTVTGELFF
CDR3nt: TGTGCCAGCAGCTTACCCGGGACAGTCACCGGGGAGCTGTTTTTT

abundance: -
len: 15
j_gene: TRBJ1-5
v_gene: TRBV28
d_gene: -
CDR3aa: CASSFLRQGYQPQHF
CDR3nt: TGTGCCAGCAGTTTCCTCAGGCAGGGTTACCAGCCCCAGCATTTT

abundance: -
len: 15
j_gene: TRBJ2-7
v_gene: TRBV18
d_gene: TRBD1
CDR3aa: CASSLQGQAVMNQYF
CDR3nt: TGTGCCAGCTCACTGCAGGGACAGGCTGTGATGAACCAGTACTTC

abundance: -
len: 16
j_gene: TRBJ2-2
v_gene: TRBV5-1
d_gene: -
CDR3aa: CASSLVGLEGTGELFF
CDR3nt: TGCGCCAGCAGCTTGGTGGGGCTAGAAGGGACCGGGGAGCTGTTTTTT

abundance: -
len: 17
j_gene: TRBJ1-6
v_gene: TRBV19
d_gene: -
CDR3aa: CASSISFSQGWNSPLHF
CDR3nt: TGTGCCAGTAGTATATCCTTTTCACAGGGATGGAATTCACCCCTCCACTTT

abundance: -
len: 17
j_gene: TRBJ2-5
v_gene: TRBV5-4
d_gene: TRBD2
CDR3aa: CASSRNPSGGAGETQYF
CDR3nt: TGTGCCAGCAGCCGTAACCCTAGCGGGGGGGCGGGAGAGACCCAGTACTTC

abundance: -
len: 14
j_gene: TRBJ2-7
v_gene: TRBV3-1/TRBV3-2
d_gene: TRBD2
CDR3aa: CASSRGLEGLEQYF
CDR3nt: TGTGCCAGCAGCCGGGGACTAGAGGGGCTCGAGCAGTACTTC

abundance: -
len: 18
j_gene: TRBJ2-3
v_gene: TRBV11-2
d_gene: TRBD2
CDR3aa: CASSLTSGGGRSSDTQYF
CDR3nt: TGTGCCAGCAGCTTAACTAGCGGGGGGGGCCGTTCGTCAGATACGCAGTATTTT

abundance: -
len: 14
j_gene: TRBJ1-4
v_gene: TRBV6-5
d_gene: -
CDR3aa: CASSLSATNEKLFF
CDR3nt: TGTGCCAGCAGTTTGAGTGCAACTAATGAAAAACTGTTTTTT

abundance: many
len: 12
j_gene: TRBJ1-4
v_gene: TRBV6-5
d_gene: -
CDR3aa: CASSYAGEKLFF
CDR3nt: TGTGCCAGCAGTTATGCGGGGGAAAAACTGTTTTTT

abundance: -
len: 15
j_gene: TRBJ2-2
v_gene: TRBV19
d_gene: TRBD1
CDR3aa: CASTAGTGVPGELFF
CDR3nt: TGTGCCAGTACTGCCGGGACAGGGGTCCCCGGGGAGCTGTTTTTT

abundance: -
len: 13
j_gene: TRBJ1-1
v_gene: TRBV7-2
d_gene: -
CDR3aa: CASNLGQNTEAFF
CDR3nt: TGTGCCAGCAACCTGGGACAGAACACTGAAGCTTTCTTT

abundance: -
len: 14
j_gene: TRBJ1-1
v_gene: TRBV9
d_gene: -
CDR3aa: CASSASGGNTEAFF
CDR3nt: TGTGCCAGCAGCGCCAGCGGGGGGAACACTGAAGCTTTCTTT

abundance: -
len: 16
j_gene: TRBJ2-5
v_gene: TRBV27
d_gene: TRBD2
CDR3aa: CASSLGLAGGQETQYF
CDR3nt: TGTGCCAGCAGTTTGGGTCTAGCGGGCGGCCAAGAGACCCAGTACTTC

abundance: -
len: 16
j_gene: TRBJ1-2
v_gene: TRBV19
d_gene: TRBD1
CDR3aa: CASSPPGQGFMAGYTF
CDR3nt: TGTGCCAGTAGCCCCCCGGGACAGGGATTTATGGCGGGCTACACCTTC

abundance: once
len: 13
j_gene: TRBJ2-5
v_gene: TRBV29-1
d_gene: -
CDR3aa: CSVEDRVEETQYF
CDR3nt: TGCAGCGTTGAAGATCGAGTCGAAGAGACCCAGTACTTC

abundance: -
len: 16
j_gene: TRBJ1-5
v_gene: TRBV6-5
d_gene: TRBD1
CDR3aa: CASSYLGQGGSQPQHF
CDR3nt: TGTGCCAGCAGTTATTTGGGACAGGGAGGAAGTCAGCCCCAGCATTTT

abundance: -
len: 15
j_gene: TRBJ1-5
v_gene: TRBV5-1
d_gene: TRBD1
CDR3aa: CASSPGVTGNQPQHF
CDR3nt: TGCGCCAGCAGCCCAGGAGTGACAGGGAATCAGCCCCAGCATTTT

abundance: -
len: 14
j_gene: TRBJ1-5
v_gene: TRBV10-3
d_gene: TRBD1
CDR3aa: CAISRGQGDQPQHF
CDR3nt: TGTGCCATCAGTAGGGGACAGGGCGATCAGCCCCAGCATTTT

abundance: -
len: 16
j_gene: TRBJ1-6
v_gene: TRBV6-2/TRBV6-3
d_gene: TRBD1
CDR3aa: CASSNTGGFANSPLHF
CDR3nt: TGTGCCAGCAGCAACACAGGGGGCTTTGCAAATTCACCCCTCCACTTT

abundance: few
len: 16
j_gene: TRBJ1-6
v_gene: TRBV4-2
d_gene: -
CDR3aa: CASSQGRGQADSPLHF
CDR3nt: TGTGCCAGCAGCCAAGGGCGGGGGCAGGCCGATTCACCCCTCCACTTT

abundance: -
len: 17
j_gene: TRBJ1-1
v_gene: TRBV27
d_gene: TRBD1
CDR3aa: CASSPSGTGGRHTEAFF
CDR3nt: TGTGCCAGCAGTCCCAGCGGGACAGGGGGTAGGCACACTGAAGCTTTCTTT

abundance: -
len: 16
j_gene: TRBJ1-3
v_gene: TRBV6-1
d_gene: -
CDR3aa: CASSVGGFESGNTIYF
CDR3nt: TGTGCCAGCAGTGTTGGGGGCTTTGAATCTGGAAACACCATATATTTT

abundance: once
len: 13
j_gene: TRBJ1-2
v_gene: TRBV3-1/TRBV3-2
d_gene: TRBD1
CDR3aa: CASSVRDRAGYTF
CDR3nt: TGTGCCAGCAGCGTCCGGGACAGGGCTGGCTACACCTTC

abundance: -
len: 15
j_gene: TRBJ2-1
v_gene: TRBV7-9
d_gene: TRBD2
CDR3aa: CASSLARLAGVEQFF
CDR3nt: TGTGCCAGCAGCTTGGCAAGACTAGCGGGGGTTGAGCAGTTCTTC

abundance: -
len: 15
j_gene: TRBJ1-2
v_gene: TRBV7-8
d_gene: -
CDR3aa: CASSLGVSGDYGYTF
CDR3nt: TGTGCCAGCAGCTTAGGGGTTTCGGGGGACTATGGCTACACCTTC

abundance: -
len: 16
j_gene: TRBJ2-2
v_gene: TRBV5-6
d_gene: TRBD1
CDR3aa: CASSDGTGAGTGELFF
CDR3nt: TGTGCCAGCAGCGACGGGACAGGGGCGGGCACCGGGGAGCTGTTTTTT

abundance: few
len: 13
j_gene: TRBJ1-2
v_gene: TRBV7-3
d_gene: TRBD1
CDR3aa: CASSEGQGARYTF
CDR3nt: TGTGCCAGCAGCGAGGGACAGGGAGCTCGCTACACCTTC

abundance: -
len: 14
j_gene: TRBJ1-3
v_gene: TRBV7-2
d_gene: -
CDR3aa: CASSLVGRRNTIYF
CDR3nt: TGTGCCAGCAGCTTAGTTGGGAGACGAAACACCATATATTTT

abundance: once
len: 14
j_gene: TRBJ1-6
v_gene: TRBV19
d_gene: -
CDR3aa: CASSNRNSNSPLHF
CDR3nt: TGTGCCAGTAGTAACCGGAACAGTAATTCACCCCTCCACTTT

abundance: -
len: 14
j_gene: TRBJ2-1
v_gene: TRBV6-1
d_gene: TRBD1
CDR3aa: CASSAPGQGSEQFF
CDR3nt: TGTGCCAGCAGTGCGCCGGGACAGGGTTCTGAGCAGTTCTTC

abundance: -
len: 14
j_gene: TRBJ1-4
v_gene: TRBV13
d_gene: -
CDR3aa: CASSSRQVNEKLFF
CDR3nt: TGTGCCAGCAGCTCTAGACAGGTGAATGAAAAACTGTTTTTT

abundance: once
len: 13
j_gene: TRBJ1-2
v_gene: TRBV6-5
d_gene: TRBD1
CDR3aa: CASRGQGLGGYTF
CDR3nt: TGTGCCAGCAGGGGACAGGGACTCGGTGGCTACACCTTC

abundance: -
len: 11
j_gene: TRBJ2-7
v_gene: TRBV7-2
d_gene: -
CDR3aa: CASSLAREQYF
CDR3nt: TGTGCCAGCAGCTTAGCGAGGGAGCAGTACTTC

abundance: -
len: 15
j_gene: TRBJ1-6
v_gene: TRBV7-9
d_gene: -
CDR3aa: CASTPGGSFNSPLHF
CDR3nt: TGTGCCAGCACCCCGGGAGGCAGTTTTAATTCACCCCTCCACTTT

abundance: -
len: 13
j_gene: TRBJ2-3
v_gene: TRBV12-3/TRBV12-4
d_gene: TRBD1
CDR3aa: CASRDRGTDTQYF
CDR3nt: TGTGCCAGCCGGGACAGGGGCACAGATACGCAGTATTTT

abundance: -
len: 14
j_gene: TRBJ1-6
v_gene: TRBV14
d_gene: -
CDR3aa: CASSQDRYNSPLHF
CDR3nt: TGTGCCAGCAGCCAAGACAGGTATAATTCACCCCTCCACTTT

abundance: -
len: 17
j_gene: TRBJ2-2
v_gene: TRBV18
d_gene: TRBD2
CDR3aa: CASSPLLAGANTGELFF
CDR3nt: TGTGCCAGCTCACCCCTACTAGCGGGAGCGAACACCGGGGAGCTGTTTTTT

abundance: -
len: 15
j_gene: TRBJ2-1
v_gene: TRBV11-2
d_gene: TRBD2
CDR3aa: CASSPFGFRGGEQFF
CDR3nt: TGTGCCAGCAGCCCCTTCGGCTTTCGGGGGGGTGAGCAGTTCTTC

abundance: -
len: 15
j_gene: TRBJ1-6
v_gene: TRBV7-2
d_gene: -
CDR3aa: CASSSGTERNSPLHF
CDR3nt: TGTGCCAGCAGCTCCGGGACTGAAAGAAATTCACCCCTCCACTTT

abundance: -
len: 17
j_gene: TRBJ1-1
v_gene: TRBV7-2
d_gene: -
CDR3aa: CASSLAGPRILSTEAFF
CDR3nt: TGTGCCAGCAGCTTAGCAGGTCCCAGGATCTTGAGCACTGAAGCTTTCTTT

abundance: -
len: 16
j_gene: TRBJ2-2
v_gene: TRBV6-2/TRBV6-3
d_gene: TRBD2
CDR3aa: CASSPRTSGTTGELFF
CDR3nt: TGTGCCAGCAGTCCCCGGACTAGCGGGACCACCGGGGAGCTGTTTTTT

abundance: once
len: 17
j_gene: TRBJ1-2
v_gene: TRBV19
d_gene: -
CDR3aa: CASSIDGTPQSNYGYTF
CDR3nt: TGTGCCAGTAGTATAGATGGGACACCACAGAGTAACTATGGCTACACCTTC

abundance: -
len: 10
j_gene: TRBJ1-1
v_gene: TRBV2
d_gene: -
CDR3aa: CASSDSMAFF
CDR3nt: TGTGCCAGCAGTGACAGTATGGCTTTCTTT

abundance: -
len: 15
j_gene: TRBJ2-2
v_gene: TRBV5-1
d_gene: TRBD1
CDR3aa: CASSPDRADTGELFF
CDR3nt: TGCGCCAGCAGTCCTGACAGGGCGGACACCGGGGAGCTGTTTTTT